This passage covers 30 T cell receptor beta chains from one sample sequenced in a study of shared clonotypes between healthy human individuals. Generated by immunoSEQ multiplex PCR, the TCRdb table keeps only in-frame clones and is missing some. The table has some 300,000 clones, around 67% seen once; the top ten hold about 10%. Sequences were obtained from memory CD4+ T cells sorted from blood. Noted subset: CD45RA-negative fraction. Source of these receptors: a man aged 25 to 40 in good health.

The V gene is TRBV27, the J gene TRBJ2-7, with TRBD2 identical over 10 bases. J was trimmed by 3 bases and V by 10 bases; bases with no gene match: 6. This CDR3 comprises 13 residues. Germline V lookup: CDR1 MNHEY, CDR2 SMNVEV (reference sequence). The CDR3 bases are TGTGCCACCTCGACTAGCGGGTTCTACGAGCAGTACTTC. Amino acids: CATSTSGFYEQYF.

The chain is built from TRBV19 and TRBJ1-1, with a weak D call TRBD1 (5 bases). The CDR3 totals 11 residues. Germline V gene lookup returns CDR1 LNHDA and CDR2 SQIVND (reference sequence). The chain's CDR3 is CESQGNTEAFF. CDR3 in DNA: TGTGAGTCGCAGGGTAACACTGAAGCTTTCTTT.

The chain employs TRBV2 and TRBJ2-5; 10 bases align to TRBD2. The junction had 4 bases not matched to a gene; V was cut back by 4 bases and J by 2 bases. The CDR3 totals 15 residues. Germline-derived CDR1 and CDR2 are SNHLY and FYNNEI. CDR3 in DNA: TGTGCCAGCAGTGTTGGTAGCGGGAGGCAAGAGACCCAGTACTTC. Its translation is CASSVGSGRQETQYF.

V and J are TRBV10-3 and TRBJ2-7; 7 nucleotides align to TRBD1. The CDR3 has 15 residues. Trimming removed 2 bases from V and 6 bases from J; junction bases left unmatched: 10. The V gene's germline CDR1 is ENHRY and CDR2 SYGVKD. The CDR3 loop reads CAISESGSAGGEQYF. CDR3 sequence (DNA): TGTGCCATCAGTGAGAGCGGTTCGGCAGGGGGCGAGCAGTACTTC.

This clone was picked up a small number of times. The same CDR3 can be traced to other DNA sequences in this sample. The chain joins TRBV28 to TRBJ2-2; D is uncertain. This CDR3 spans 13 amino acids. Deletions cut 4 bases from V and 1 base from J, with 4 bases between. Germline-derived CDR1 and CDR2 are MDHEN and SYDVKM. This chain's CDR3 is CASSSRNTGELFF. The CDR3 DNA is TGTGCCAGCAGTTCCCGGAACACCGGGGAGCTGTTTTTT.

Here the CDR3 DNA reads TGTGCCAGTACAGTCGGGGGTACCTACGAGCAGTACTTC. This sequence encodes CASTVGGTYEQYF. The chain uses TRBV5-4 and TRBJ2-7; D is perhaps TRBD2 (6 bases). The CDR3 length is 13 residues. The germline V and J ends were trimmed by 8 bases and 2 bases, with 14 bases remaining between them. Germline V gene lookup returns CDR1 SGHNT and CDR2 YYREEE (reference sequence). Looking up the rest from reference TRBV5-4 and TRBJ2-7 gives the full variable domain: ETGVTQSPTHLIKTRGQQVTLRCSSQSGHNTVSWYQQALGQGPQFIFQYYREEENGRGNFPPRFSGLQFPNYSSELNVNALELDDSALYLCASTVGGTYEQYFGPGTRLTVT.

This clone has only a few counts. The chain recombines TRBV7-9 with TRBJ1-4, with D perhaps TRBD1 (5 bases). The CDR3 runs 13 residues. Germline values: CDR1 SEHNR, CDR2 FQNEAQ (reference sequence). V was cut by 6 bases and J by 4 bases, with 9 bases left in between. CDR3 sequence: CASSTQGNEKLFF. The CDR3 DNA is TGTGCCAGCAGTACCCAGGGTAATGAAAAACTGTTTTTT.

J is TRBJ2-4 and V is TRBV28, with D perhaps assigned TRBD1 or TRBD2 (5 bases each). Germline loops: CDR1 MDHEN, CDR2 SYDVKM. The CDR3 runs to 15 residues. Trimming shortened V by 5 bases and J by 3 bases, and 14 bases separated the two germline ends. Here the CDR3 DNA reads TGTGCCAGCAGTCCAGGGTTTGGAGGCAAAAACATTCAGTACTTC. Protein: CASSPGFGGKNIQYF.

The CDR3 region is CASSLASPGELFF. DNA of the CDR3: TGTGCCAGCAGCTTGGCCTCCCCCGGGGAGCTGTTTTTT. The rearrangement joins TRBV5-6 to TRBJ2-2; D gene uncertain. CDR1 is SGHDT and CDR2 is YYEEEE in the germline V gene. Deletions cut 0 bases from V and 6 bases from J, with 6 bases between. CDR3 length: 13 amino acids.

The chain links TRBV11-2 to TRBJ1-5, with TRBD1 as a possible D gene (5 bases). The germline gives CDR1 SGHAT, CDR2 FQNNGV. The CDR3 loop spans 16 amino acids. V lost 0 bases and J lost 2, with 11 bases in between. This CDR3 is CASSLEGAVGNQPQHF. DNA of the CDR3: TGTGCCAGCAGCTTAGAAGGGGCAGTAGGCAATCAGCCCCAGCATTTT.

Only one count was recorded for this clone. The rearrangement uses TRBV28 and TRBJ2-7; 7 bases match TRBD1. The CDR3 contains 15 residues. J lost 0 bases, V lost 5 bases, and 7 bases had no gene match. CDR1 and CDR2 (germline): MDHEN, SYDVKM. CDR3 loop: CASSVTGAGSYEQYF. In DNA form, the CDR3 reads TGTGCCAGCAGTGTAACAGGGGCAGGCTCCTACGAGCAGTACTTC.

Concerning this clone itself: The DNA is left out, because the CDR3 cannot be placed on it with certainty; the CDR3 is given as TCRdb lists it. This chain uses TRBV6-1 with TRBJ2-7; the tabulated D call, TRBD2, remains unverified against the DNA. CDR1 and CDR2 from the germline V gene are MNHNS and SASEGT. The CDR3 length equals 14 residues, ends included. The CDR3 loop reads CASSEFASGAGDYF.

This rearrangement joins TRBV7-2 to TRBJ2-7; D is ambiguous. CDR1 SGHTA and CDR2 FQGNSA come from the germline V gene. V was pared by 1 base and J by 5 bases, with 12 bases between. CDR3 length equals 14 residues. The CDR3 region is CASSLGPGLNEQYF. DNA of the CDR3: TGTGCCAGCAGCTTAGGCCCGGGCTTAAACGAGCAGTACTTC.

This clone showed up just once. For the CDR3, the DNA is TGTGCCAGCACGGGGGGCAAGACCCTTGGCTACACCTTC. It codes for CASTGGKTLGYTF. The chain joins TRBV28 to TRBJ1-2, with D perhaps TRBD1 (6 bases). Deletions cut 7 bases from V and 7 bases from J, with 16 bases between. From germline, CDR1 is MDHEN and CDR2 SYDVKM. The CDR3 is 13 amino acids.

V and J are TRBV5-1 and TRBJ1-1; D gene ambiguous. This CDR3 is built from 16 residues. CDR1 and CDR2 (germline): SGHRS, YFSETQ. The V end lost 4 bases, the J end lost 4 bases, and 20 bases lay between the germline ends. The CDR3 region is CASSGVLGSVGTEAFF. In nucleotides, the CDR3 is TGCGCCAGCAGCGGGGTTCTTGGGTCCGTCGGCACTGAAGCTTTCTTT.

V gene TRBV28 combines with J gene TRBJ1-1; D gene ambiguous. Germline V gene lookup returns CDR1 MDHEN and CDR2 SYDVKM. This CDR3 is 13 amino acids long. The V and J ends lost 3 bases and 3 bases respectively, with 8 bases between them. CDR3 DNA: TGTGCCAGCAGTTTCCCCGGCCACACTGAAGCTTTCTTT. As protein: CASSFPGHTEAFF.

The chain recombines TRBV11-2 with TRBJ2-7, with a possible D match to TRBD2 (6 bases). The ends were cut back, 5 bases at V and 7 bases at J, with 12 bases in the middle. CDR1 SGHAT and CDR2 FQNNGV come from the germline V gene. The CDR3 spans 12 residues. The CDR3 reads CASSPDRGEQYF. The CDR3 nucleotides are TGTGCCAGCAGCCCCGATCGGGGGGAGCAGTACTTC.

The rearrangement uses TRBV28 and TRBJ2-7; 7 bases line up with TRBD2. V gave up 7 bases and J gave up 6 bases; unmatched junction bases: 6. Germline V gives CDR1 MDHEN, CDR2 SYDVKM. The CDR3 sequence is 12 residues long. The chain's CDR3 is CASMDGLGEQYF. The CDR3 DNA reads as TGTGCCAGCATGGATGGACTAGGCGAGCAGTACTTC.

The gene calls are TRBV10-1 and TRBJ1-1; 8 nucleotides line up with TRBD1. The CDR3 totals 13 residues. Per germline, CDR1 WNHNN and CDR2 SYGVQD (reference sequence). J was trimmed by 1 base and V by 9 bases; bases with no gene match: 4. The CDR3 loop reads CASLQGGNTEAFF. In DNA form, the CDR3 reads TGCGCCAGTTTACAGGGGGGGAACACTGAAGCTTTCTTT.

V gene TRBV18 combines with J gene TRBJ2-5; 7 bases align to TRBD1. Germline loops: CDR1 KGHSH, CDR2 LQKENI. V lost 4 bases and J lost 5; bases outside the gene matches: 13. CDR3 length equals 16 residues. CDR3 DNA: TGTGCCAGCTCACAAGGACAGGTTGATTCTATGGAGACCCAGTACTTC. Its translation: CASSQGQVDSMETQYF.

In its sample, this clone was seen many times. V usage is TRBV29-1 and J usage is TRBJ2-7, with D possibly matching TRBD2 (6 bases). Germline CDR1 SQVTM, CDR2 ANQGSEA. V gave up 2 bases and J gave up 2 bases, with 13 bases separating them. This CDR3 region has 14 residues. This chain's CDR3 is CSVERLGKPYEQYF. In DNA, the CDR3 is TGCAGCGTTGAACGACTAGGAAAACCCTACGAGCAGTACTTC.

This clone was picked up a small number of times. The chain uses TRBV30 and TRBJ2-2; D gene unclear. The CDR3 totals 13 residues. Germline assignment: CDR1 GTSNPN and CDR2 SVGIG (reference sequence). V lost 4 bases and J 0 bases, leaving 6 bases between the germline ends. The CDR3 is CAWTVTNTGELFF. CDR3 DNA: TGTGCCTGGACTGTAACGAACACCGGGGAGCTGTTTTTT.

This clone was found a few times. The V gene is TRBV5-6, the J gene TRBJ2-7; 10 positions agree with TRBD1. This CDR3 is 16 amino acids long. V was pared by 2 bases and J by 4 bases, with 9 bases of the junction left unmatched. Germline CDR1 is SGHDT and CDR2 is YYEEEE. The chain's CDR3 is CASSLPHGQGVYEQYF. The CDR3 bases are TGTGCCAGCAGCTTACCCCACGGACAGGGGGTATACGAGCAGTACTTC.

The chain joins TRBV2 to TRBJ2-7, with D perhaps matching TRBD1 or TRBD2 (7 bases each). Germline CDR1 SNHLY, CDR2 FYNNEI. Deletions cut 8 bases from V and 2 bases from J, with 16 bases between. The CDR3 length is 14 residues. CDR3 residues: CASLGGQGAYEQYF. The CDR3 DNA reads as TGTGCCAGCCTGGGGGGGCAGGGGGCCTACGAGCAGTACTTC.

DNA for the CDR3: TGCGCCAGCAGCGTGGGGACAGGGACATACCAAGAGACCCAGTACTTC. Its protein is CASSVGTGTYQETQYF. The rearrangement uses TRBV5-1 and TRBJ2-5; 9 nucleotides agree with TRBD1. CDR1 is SGHRS, CDR2 YFSETQ, per germline. V lost 4 bases, J lost 0 bases, and 7 bases stayed unmatched. This CDR3 region has 16 residues.

V and J are TRBV5-4 and TRBJ2-7, with 8 bases aligning to TRBD2. Trimming cost V 4 bases and J 7 bases; bases outside gene matches: 10. Germline CDR1 SGHNT, CDR2 YYREEE (reference sequence). The CDR3 runs to 14 residues. CDR3 residues: CASSPGGLVGEQYF. The CDR3 DNA reads as TGTGCCAGCAGCCCGGGGGGGCTAGTGGGTGAGCAGTACTTC.

This chain joins TRBV6-5 and TRBJ2-4, with D unresolved. V shed 0 bases and J shed 3 bases, with 9 bases lying between them. Germline loops: CDR1 MNHEY, CDR2 SVGAGI. This CDR3 is 15 amino acids long. The CDR3 reads CASSYSGLLKNIQYF. CDR3 coding DNA: TGTGCCAGCAGTTACTCGGGTCTCCTCAAAAACATTCAGTACTTC.

The chain recombines TRBV29-1 with TRBJ2-3; D remains ambiguous. V lost 7 bases, J lost 0 bases, and 11 bases lay in between. The CDR3 is 13 residues long. The germline gives CDR1 SQVTM, CDR2 ANQGSEA. CDR3 nucleotide sequence: TGCAGCGCACTGGTGTCTAGCACAGATACGCAGTATTTT. This codes for CSALVSSTDTQYF.

V and J are TRBV5-1 and TRBJ2-1, with D hard to call. Germline values: CDR1 SGHRS, CDR2 YFSETQ. This CDR3 is 11 amino acids long. V dropped 0 bases and J dropped 8 bases, with 3 bases sitting between them. The CDR3 protein is CASSLEYEQFF. For the CDR3, the DNA is TGCGCCAGCAGCTTGGAGTATGAGCAGTTCTTC.

This chain connects TRBV7-9 to TRBJ2-7; TRBD1 or TRBD2 may be the D gene (6 bases each). CDR3 size: 15 residues. V was trimmed by 3 bases and J by 1 base, leaving 13 bases between them. Germline V gene lookup returns CDR1 SEHNR and CDR2 FQNEAQ (reference sequence). As DNA, the CDR3 is TGTGCCAGCAGCTTCACGGGGGCCAGATCCTACGAGCAGTACTTC. This encodes CASSFTGARSYEQYF. Based on the CDR3 plus reference TRBV7-9 and TRBJ2-7, the full variable domain is DTGVSQNPRHKITKRGQNVTFRCDPISEHNRLYWYRQTLGQGPEFLTYFQNEAQLEKSRLLSDRFSAERPKGSFSTLEIQRTEQGDSAMYLCASSFTGARSYEQYFGPGTRLTVT.